The present T cell receptor (beta chain) was sequenced within a study of Graves' ophthalmopathy and Graves' hyperthyroidism. The study's findings and limits: The majority of expanded thyroid clonotypes above 0.001 frequency also occurred in blood.

RNA transcripts provided the template for amplifying TCR beta CDR3 regions. HTBI primers were used in a first-round RT-PCR, which preceded a second-round multiplex PCR. TCRdb fed the multiplex PCR reads into MiXCR, producing one record per CDR3 protein. The table shows some 200,000 distinct CDR3 sequences, with under 30% occurring only once. The CDR3 consists of 12 residues. Trimming stripped 3 bases from V and 2 bases from J, with 5 bases between. Points on this clonotype: Its cognate antigen is unknown.

Material for sequencing was peripheral blood. This chain uses TRBV12-3 or TRBV12-4 with TRBJ2-7; D gene unclear. This clonotype was obtained from a middle-aged man with Graves' ophthalmopathy. The CDR3 bases are TGTGCCAGCAGTTTTAACGCCTACGAGCAGTACTTC. Translating it yields CASSFNAYEQYF.